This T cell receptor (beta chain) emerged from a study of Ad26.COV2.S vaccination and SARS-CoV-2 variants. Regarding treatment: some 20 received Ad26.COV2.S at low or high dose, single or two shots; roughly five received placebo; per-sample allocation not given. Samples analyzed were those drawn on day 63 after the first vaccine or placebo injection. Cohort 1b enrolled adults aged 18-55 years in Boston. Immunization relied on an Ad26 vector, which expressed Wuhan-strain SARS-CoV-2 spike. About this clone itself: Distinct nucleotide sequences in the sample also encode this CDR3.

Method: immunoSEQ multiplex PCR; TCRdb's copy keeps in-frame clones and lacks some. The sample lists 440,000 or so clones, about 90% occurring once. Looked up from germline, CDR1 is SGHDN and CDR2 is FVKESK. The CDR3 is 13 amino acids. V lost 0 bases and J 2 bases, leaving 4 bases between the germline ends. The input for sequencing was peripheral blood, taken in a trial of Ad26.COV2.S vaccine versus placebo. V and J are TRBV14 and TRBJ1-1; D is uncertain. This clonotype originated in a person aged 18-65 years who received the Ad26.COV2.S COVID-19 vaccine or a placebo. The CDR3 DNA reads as TGTGCCAGCAGCCAAGATCGAAACACTGAAGCTTTCTTT. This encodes CASSQDRNTEAFF.